This T cell receptor (beta chain) was documented in a study of metastatic and nonmetastatic thyroid tumors. Study-wide background: Blood and tumor or nodule tissue repertoires from malignant and benign thyroid patients were compared. The study, taken as a whole, reports: Within blood and tumor, benign nodules reportedly had significantly lower TCR beta diversity than malignant thyroid tumors did.

After removal of 4 bases from V and 6 bases from J, the junction contained 6 bases not matched to a gene. The CDR3 length is 15 residues. CDR1 is SGHDT and CDR2 is YYEEEE in the germline V gene. Comments on this clone: The antigen is not known.

Until they underwent thyroid surgery, no patient had received any treatment. In the source study's methods: The study built a papillary thyroid cancer distant-metastasis classifier from CDR3 differences across clinicopathological groups. TCRdb re-called the PCR reads via MiXCR. TCRdb's processing, not the study's, gives the V and J calls here. Among about 4,100 clones listed, 30% to 40% were seen once. The specimen was adjacent normal tissue. This chain links TRBV5-6 with TRBJ2-2, with 10 bases fitting TRBD1. The clonotype comes from a male donor with papillary thyroid cancer or a benign thyroid nodule (not recorded which). Some clones in this sample may be carry-over from other donors' samples. For the CDR3, the DNA is TGTGCCAGCAGCCACGGGACAGGGGACCCCGGGGAGCTGTTTTTT. Its translation is CASSHGTGDPGELFF.